This TCR beta chain was captured by sequencing in a study of T cells expressing NK-cell markers. CDR3 size: 15 residues. The V gene's germline CDR1 is MNHEY and CDR2 SVGAGI. TCRdb reprocessed the 5' RACE reads, with one entry per CDR3 protein and no DNA. Its table records fewer than 550,000 distinct CDR3 sequences. Sequencing was performed on blood T cells: a sorted CD56 or NKG2C T cell subset, CD4+ or CD8+ T cells, or bulk PBMC T cells (not recorded which). The sequence was obtained from a woman aged 45 to 65 in good health. The gene calls are TRBV6-5 and TRBJ2-1; TCRdb returns TRBD2, unconfirmable since there is no DNA. CDR3 residues: CASSTGGGQWGEQFF.